The rows below give T cell receptor beta chains drawn from one sample of a study of blood T cell repertoires in COVID-19. The protocol was immunoSEQ multiplex PCR, while the TCRdb copy is restricted to in-frame clones and leaves out a portion. The data show around 320,000 clones, around 88% seen once. The sample consisted of peripheral blood. The source of these receptors is a woman aged 25 to 45 who had recovered from COVID-19. Both conserved end residues are part of each CDR3. D genes are given only for firm matches. The size field is filled for only some rows; it gives once, few, many or a size class.

>NA|16|TRBV5-1|TRBJ2-1|TRBD2
CASSLPSGGAYNEQFF
TGCGCCAGCAGCTTACCCAGCGGGGGAGCCTACAATGAGCAGTTCTTC
>NA|13|TRBV7-2|TRBJ2-1|NA
CASSLTTFGEQFF
TGTGCCAGCAGCTTGACAACCTTCGGTGAGCAGTTCTTC
>NA|16|TRBV18|TRBJ2-1|NA
CASSPPAAGTYNEQFF
TGTGCCAGCTCACCACCGGCAGCAGGGACTTACAATGAGCAGTTCTTC
>NA|13|TRBV20-1|TRBJ2-3|NA
CSASGRNEDVGYF
TGCAGTGCTAGTGGAAGAAATGAGGATGTTGGGTATTTT
>NA|14|TRBV1|TRBJ2-7|NA
CTSSLGQTCYEQYF
TGCACCAGCAGCCTGGGACAGACCTGTTACGAGCAGTACTTC
>NA|14|TRBV5-5|TRBJ2-7|NA
CASFVQGGGYEQYF
TGTGCCAGCTTCGTCCAGGGTGGAGGGTACGAGCAGTACTTC
>NA|11|TRBV12-3/TRBV12-4|TRBJ2-1|NA
CASRPRDEQFF
TGTGCCAGCAGACCCCGGGATGAGCAGTTCTTC
>NA|15|TRBV6-5|TRBJ2-7|TRBD1
CASRKDRHGVYEQYF
TGTGCCAGCAGAAAGGACAGGCACGGCGTCTACGAGCAGTACTTC
>NA|13|TRBV11-2|TRBJ1-6|NA
CASGTLDNSPLHF
TGTGCCAGCGGCACCTTGGATAATTCACCCCTCCACTTT
>NA|15|TRBV5-6|TRBJ1-5|TRBD1
CASSLTGGRNQPQHF
TGTGCCAGCAGCTTAACAGGGGGCCGGAATCAGCCCCAGCATTTT
>NA|14|TRBV19|TRBJ2-2|NA
CASSPTANTGELFF
TGTGCCAGTAGTCCGACAGCAAACACCGGGGAGCTGTTTTTT
>once|17|TRBV3-1/TRBV3-2|TRBJ2-5|NA
CASSHRRGSTNQETQYF
TGTGCCAGCAGCCACAGAAGGGGTTCAACCAACCAAGAGACCCAGTACTTC
>NA|13|TRBV18|TRBJ1-2|NA
CASSPLDNHGYTF
TGTGCCAGCTCACCCCTGGACAACCACGGCTACACCTTC
>NA|14|TRBV10-3|TRBJ1-1|NA
CAISVQGSNAEAFF
TGTGCCATCAGTGTTCAGGGCTCTAATGCTGAAGCTTTCTTT
>NA|15|TRBV6-2/TRBV6-3|TRBJ1-2|NA
CASSDRTEPNYGYTF
TGTGCCAGCAGTGACCGGACAGAACCTAACTATGGCTACACCTTC
>NA|15|TRBV28|TRBJ1-3|TRBD1
CASRQQGVAGNTIYF
TGTGCCAGCCGACAACAGGGGGTCGCTGGAAACACCATATATTTT
>few|13|TRBV11-1|TRBJ2-5|NA
CASSKGGAETQYF
TGTGCCAGCAGCAAAGGCGGGGCAGAGACCCAGTACTTC